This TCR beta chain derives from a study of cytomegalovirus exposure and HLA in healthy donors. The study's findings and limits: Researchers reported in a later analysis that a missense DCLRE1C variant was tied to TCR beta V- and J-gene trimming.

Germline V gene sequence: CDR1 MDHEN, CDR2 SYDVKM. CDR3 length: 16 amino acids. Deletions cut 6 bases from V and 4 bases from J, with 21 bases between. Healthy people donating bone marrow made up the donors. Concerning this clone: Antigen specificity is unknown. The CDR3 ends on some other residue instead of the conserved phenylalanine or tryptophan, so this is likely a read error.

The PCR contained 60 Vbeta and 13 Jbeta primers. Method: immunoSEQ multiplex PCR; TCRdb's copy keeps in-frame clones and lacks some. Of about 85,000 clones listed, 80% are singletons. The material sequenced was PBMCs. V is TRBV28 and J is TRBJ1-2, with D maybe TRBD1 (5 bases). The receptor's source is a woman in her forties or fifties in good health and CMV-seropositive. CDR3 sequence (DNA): TGTGCCAGCAGCCAACCTAACTTGGCAGGGATCTATGGCTACACCCTC. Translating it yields CASSQPNLAGIYGYTL.